The T cell receptor beta chain under discussion was sequenced for a study of metastatic and nonmetastatic thyroid tumors (dated by TCRdb to the early 2020s). About the study as a whole: The researchers compared repertoires between peripheral blood samples and tumor or nodule tissue samples from patients with malignant or benign thyroid disease.

Receptor libraries were prepared by PCR. Data came from an Illumina HiSeq 4000. The TCR beta-chain CDR3 region of each patient was profiled by high-throughput sequencing. On the study's bioinformatics: The researchers built a classifier to tell apart papillary thyroid cancer patients with distant metastasis, based on CDR3 differences among clinicopathological groups. The Shannon index was used to measure repertoire diversity, and the Morisita-Horn index was used to measure how similar tumor and blood repertoires were. The raw public data were reprocessed by TCRdb itself: fastp quality trimming at Q25, MiXCR clonotype calling, in-frame beta chains only. What appears here as the V and J calls and clone size reflects TCRdb's work, not the paper's. The sample includes over 30,000 clones, with about 20% observed a single time. Approximately 3% of the sample is in the top ten clones. The full study reports these points: TCR beta diversity was reported as significantly higher in malignant tumors than in benign nodules, in both blood and tumor samples.

This clone was detected ten times or more. Its cognate antigen has yet to be identified. Relative to the germline gene, one junction end is altered; a read error may explain this. Before undergoing thyroid surgery, none of the patients had been given any kind of treatment. Using T-cell receptor beta sequencing, the study looked back at clinical samples from patients collected from about 2012 to 2018. Input material: tumor tissue. This receptor was identified in a male donor with papillary thyroid cancer or a benign thyroid nodule (not recorded which). Some clones in this sample may be carry-over from other donors' samples.

The DNA sequence is given as TGTGCCGGCAGCGAATACATCAATTCACCCCTCCACTTT. This codes for CAGSEYINSPLHF. This chain is built from TRBV7-3 and TRBJ1-6; no D segment can be confidently identified. The CDR3 covers 13 residues, taking in both the cysteine and the phenylalanine. CDR3 DNA only is kept here, 39 bases in frame from base 1. Reading the germline V gene gives CDR1 SGHTA and CDR2 FQGTGA. The entire variable domain, with the stretches around the CDR3 drawn from the reference TRBV7-3 and TRBJ1-6 proteins, is GAGVSQTPSNKVTEKGKYVELRCDPISGHTALYWYRQSLGQGPEFLIYFQGTGAADDSGLPNDRFFAVRPEGSVSTLKIQRTERGDSAVYLCAGSEYINSPLHFGNGTRLTVT.